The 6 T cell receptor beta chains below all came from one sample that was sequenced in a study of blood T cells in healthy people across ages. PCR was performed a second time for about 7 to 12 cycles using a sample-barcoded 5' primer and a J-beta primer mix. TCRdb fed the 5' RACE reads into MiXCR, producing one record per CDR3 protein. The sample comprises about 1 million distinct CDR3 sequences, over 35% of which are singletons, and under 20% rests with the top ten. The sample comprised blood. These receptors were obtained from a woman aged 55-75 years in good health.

The CDR3 nucleotides read TGTGCCAGCAGTGAATGGACCTTCGGGGCCAACTCCTACGAGCAGTACTTC. Translating gives CASSEWTFGANSYEQYF. This chain joins TRBV2 and TRBJ2-4; D may be TRBD1 or TRBD2 (5 bases each). The J call could be wrong; TRBJ2-7 is a better fit for the DNA end. CDR3 length: 17 residues. Germline assignment: CDR1 SNHLY and CDR2 FYNNEI.

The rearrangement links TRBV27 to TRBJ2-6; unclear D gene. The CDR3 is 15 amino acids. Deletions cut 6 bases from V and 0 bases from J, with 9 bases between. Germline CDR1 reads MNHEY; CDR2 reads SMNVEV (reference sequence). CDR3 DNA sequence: TGTGCCAGCAGAGGGCTAATCTCTGGGGCCAACGTCCTGACTTTC. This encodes CASRGLISGANVLTF.

CDR3 DNA: TGCAGCGTTGAAGAGTCGGGGATGGGTGAGACCCAGTACTTC. This sequence encodes CSVEESGMGETQYF. The gene calls are TRBV29-1 and TRBJ2-5, with D tentatively TRBD2 (5 bases). Germline CDR1 SQVTM, CDR2 ANQGSEA. V was cut by 0 bases and J by 5 bases, with 13 bases left in between. The CDR3 is 14 residues long. The variable domain in full, completed from reference TRBV29-1 and TRBJ2-5, reads SAVISQKPSRDICQRGTSLTIQCQVDSQVTMMFWYRQQPGQSLTLIATANQGSEATYESGFVIDKFPISRPNLTFSTLTVSNMSPEDSSIYLCSVEESGMGETQYFGPGTRLLVL.

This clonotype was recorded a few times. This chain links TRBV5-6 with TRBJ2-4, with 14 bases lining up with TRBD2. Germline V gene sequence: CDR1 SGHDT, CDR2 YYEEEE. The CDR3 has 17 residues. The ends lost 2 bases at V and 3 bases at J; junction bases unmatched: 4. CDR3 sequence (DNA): TGTGCCAGCAGCTTCTTGACTAGCGGGAGGGGCAAAAACATTCAGTACTTC. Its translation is CASSFLTSGRGKNIQYF.

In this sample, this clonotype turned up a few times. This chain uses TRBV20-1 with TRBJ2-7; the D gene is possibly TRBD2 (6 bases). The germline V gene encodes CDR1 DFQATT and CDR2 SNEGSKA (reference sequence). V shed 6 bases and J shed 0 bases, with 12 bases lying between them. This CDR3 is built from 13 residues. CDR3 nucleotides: TGCAGTGCCCCGGGACTTTACTCCTACGAGCAGTACTTC. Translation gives CSAPGLYSYEQYF.

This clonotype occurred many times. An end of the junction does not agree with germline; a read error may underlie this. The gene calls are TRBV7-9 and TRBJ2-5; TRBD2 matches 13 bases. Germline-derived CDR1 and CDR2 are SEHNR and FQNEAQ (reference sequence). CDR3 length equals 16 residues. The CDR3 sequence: CASTLGLAGEGETQYF. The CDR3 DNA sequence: TGTGCCAGCACCTTAGGACTAGCGGGAGAGGGAGAGACCCAGTACTTC.